The table lists the clone carrying this T cell receptor beta chain with a count of one. Antigen: not known. The RNA input was 0.5 to 1 ug, and it was reverse transcribed with random hexamers. TCRdb reanalysed the immunoSEQ multiplex PCR reads using MiXCR and keeps one entry per CDR3 protein. The sample lists fewer than 85,000 distinct CDR3 sequences, around 93% occurring once. Sequencing of TCR beta covered CD8+ and CD4+ T cells obtained from blood. Diagnostic criteria for definite or probable disease, in their recently defined form, were met by the patients with Susac syndrome. The data are from a study of CD8 T cells in Susac syndrome. General study results and limits: In total CD8+ repertoires, approximately 17 Susac-specific public clones were found, and in CD8+ TEMRA repertoires, roughly 5 were found.

The germline gives CDR1 MNHEY, CDR2 SMNVEV (reference sequence). This CDR3 has 14 residues. The V and J ends lost 5 bases and 2 bases respectively, with 12 bases between them. The specimen was CD8+ T cells from PBMCs. The TCR originated in a human donor with Susac syndrome. The chain uses TRBV27 and TRBJ1-1; possible D gene TRBD1, 5 bases. DNA of the CDR3: TGTGCCAGCAGTGCGGGGACGGTTAACACTGAAGCTTTCTTT. Its translation is CASSAGTVNTEAFF.